The T cell receptor beta chain described here comes from a study of cytomegalovirus exposure and HLA in healthy donors. General study results and limits: One cluster of highly shared sequence variants probably arose as a sequencing artifact. In a later analysis, DRB1 alleles had the most associated TCRs; HLA-C alleles the fewest.

The CDR3 loop spans 11 amino acids. CDR1 and CDR2 (germline): DFQATT, SNEGSKA (reference sequence). V was clipped by 1 base and J by 4 bases, with 5 bases between them. Points on this clone: Its specificity is unknown. This sample also contains other DNA sequences that code for the same CDR3.

This PCR relied on a set of 60 Vbeta primers and 13 Jbeta primers. Generated by immunoSEQ multiplex PCR, the TCRdb table keeps only in-frame clones and is missing some. The profile shows roughly 280,000 clones, more than 55% of them singletons. Source material: PBMCs. This sequence joins TRBV20-1 and TRBJ2-7; D not certain. This receptor was obtained from a female donor in good health and CMV-seronegative. CDR3 in amino acids: CSARAGYEQYF. The CDR3 nucleotides read TGCAGTGCTAGAGCCGGTTACGAGCAGTACTTC.